A single sample gave rise to the 21 T cell receptor beta chains below, sequenced in a study of blood T cell repertoires in COVID-19. Sequencing used immunoSEQ multiplex PCR; TCRdb keeps in-frame clones, though not all of them. Found here are 200,000 to 250,000 clones, about 90% of them singletons; the top ten hold more than 3%. Sequencing was done on a sample of PBMCs or T cells enriched from blood (not recorded which). The receptors derive from a woman under 40 who had been exposed to COVID-19.

This clone is a singleton in its sample. This sequence joins TRBV5-1 and TRBJ2-1, with D maybe TRBD2 (7 bases). The V end lost 5 bases, the J end lost 3 bases, and 15 bases lay between the germline ends. There are 15 residues in the CDR3. Germline V gene data show CDR1 as SGHRS and CDR2 as YFSETQ. CDR3: CASRGGASLYNEQFF. CDR3 DNA sequence: TGCGCCAGCAGAGGGGGGGCTAGCCTCTACAATGAGCAGTTCTTC.

This clone showed up just a few times. This chain connects TRBV12-3 or TRBV12-4 to TRBJ1-1; D is unclear. The germline V and J ends were trimmed by 2 bases and 5 bases, with 9 bases remaining between them. This CDR3 contains 13 residues. The chain's CDR3 is CASSLSQRTEAFF. The CDR3 DNA follows: TGTGCCAGCAGTTTATCTCAGAGGACTGAAGCTTTCTTT.

The V gene is TRBV11-2, the J gene TRBJ2-2; D may be TRBD1 (5 bases). The CDR3 sequence is 15 residues long. V lost 5 bases and J lost 7, with 17 bases in between. Germline assignment: CDR1 SGHAT and CDR2 FQNNGV. The CDR3 bases are TGTGCCAGCAGCCTCCTGGGGCAACTCGGCGGGGAGCTGTTTTTT. This sequence encodes CASSLLGQLGGELFF.

In its sample, this clone was seen once. The CDR3 DNA sequence: TGCAGCGTTGAATATGGGACAGGGAGCACTGAAGCTTTCTTT. Protein product: CSVEYGTGSTEAFF. The V call is TRBV29-1, the J call TRBJ1-1; 9 bases map to TRBD1. Germline V CDR1 and CDR2: SQVTM, ANQGSEA. The CDR3 is made up of 14 amino acids. V lost 2 bases to trimming and J lost 4 bases; unmatched junction nucleotides: 5. Based on the CDR3 plus reference TRBV29-1 and TRBJ1-1, the full variable domain is SAVISQKPSRDICQRGTSLTIQCQVDSQVTMMFWYRQQPGQSLTLIATANQGSEATYESGFVIDKFPISRPNLTFSTLTVSNMSPEDSSIYLCSVEYGTGSTEAFFGQGTRLTVV.

The table lists this clone with a few counts. The chain has TRBV6-4 and TRBJ1-6; D is uncertain. Germline values: CDR1 MRHNA, CDR2 SNTAGT. The CDR3 spans 13 residues. With 0 bases removed from V and 7 bases from J, the gap between germline ends came to 4 bases. CDR3 residues: CASSDSTNSPLHF. CDR3 in DNA: TGTGCCAGCAGTGACTCGACAAATTCACCCCTCCACTTT.

The chain combines TRBV27 with TRBJ2-7; TRBD1 might be the D (5 bases). The CDR3 totals 11 residues. From germline, CDR1 is MNHEY and CDR2 SMNVEV (reference sequence). V lost 6 bases and J lost 6, with 9 bases in between. The CDR3 coding sequence is TGTGCCAGCAGCCAGGGCTTCGAGCAGTACTTC. It specifies CASSQGFEQYF.

The CDR3 sequence is CASSSRQGLYNEQFF. The CDR3 DNA reads TGTGCCAGCAGCTCACGACAGGGCCTATACAATGAGCAGTTCTTC. This chain joins TRBV11-3 and TRBJ2-1; 7 positions match TRBD1. CDR1 is SGHNT and CDR2 is YENEEA in the germline V gene. CDR3 size: 15 residues. Trimming took 4 bases from V and 4 from J; bases not matched to a gene: 7. Together with reference TRBV11-3 and TRBJ2-1, the CDR3 gives the full variable domain: EAGVVQSPRYKIIEKKQPVAFWCNPISGHNTLYWYLQNLGQGPELLIRYENEEAVDDSQLPKDRFSAERLKGVDSTLKIQPAELGDSAVYLCASSSRQGLYNEQFFGPGTRLTVL.

The chain employs TRBV11-2 and TRBJ2-7; 8 nucleotides agree with TRBD2. V lost 5 bases and J lost 5; bases outside the gene matches: 8. Germline CDR1 is SGHAT and CDR2 is FQNNGV. The CDR3 contains 14 residues. The CDR3 protein is CASSTPGTSNEQYF. The CDR3 nucleotides are TGTGCCAGCAGCACCCCCGGGACTAGTAACGAGCAGTACTTC.

V gene TRBV6-2 or TRBV6-3 combines with J gene TRBJ2-2, with D maybe TRBD1 (5 bases). V lost 2 bases to trimming and J lost 1 base, with 11 bases between them. This CDR3 has 16 amino acids. Germline CDR1 and CDR2: MNHEY and SVGEGT. CDR3 sequence reads: CASSYVRVGNTGELFF. The CDR3 DNA reads as TGTGCCAGCAGTTACGTCAGGGTGGGGAACACCGGGGAGCTGTTTTTT.

The gene calls are TRBV27 and TRBJ2-7, with 11 positions matching TRBD2. CDR1 and CDR2 from the germline V gene are MNHEY and SMNVEV (reference sequence). J was trimmed by 1 base and V by 4 bases; bases with no gene match: 9. The length of the CDR3 is 17 residues. CDR3 bases: TGTGCCAGCAGTTACCTGGGGGGACTAGCGGCATCCTACGAGCAGTACTTC. This codes for CASSYLGGLAASYEQYF.

This clone occurred once. The V gene is TRBV19, the J gene TRBJ1-5, with D maybe TRBD1 (6 bases). CDR3 length: 16 residues. Trimming removed 6 bases at V and 0 bases at J, with 15 bases between. The germline V gene encodes CDR1 LNHDA and CDR2 SQIVND (reference sequence). The CDR3 loop is CASSPQGHHSNQPQHF. The DNA of the CDR3 is TGTGCCAGTAGCCCCCAGGGACACCATAGCAATCAGCCCCAGCATTTT.

J is TRBJ2-6 and V is TRBV2; the match to TRBD1 covers 7 bases. After removal of 9 bases from V and 4 bases from J, the junction contained 6 bases not matched to a gene. This CDR3 has 14 residues. Per the germline V gene, CDR1 is SNHLY and CDR2 is FYNNEI. The CDR3 bases are TGTGCCAGAGGCAGGGGGTCCGGGGCCAACGTCCTGACTTTC. Its translation is CARGRGSGANVLTF.

This clone was seen a single time. The J gene is TRBJ2-1, the V gene TRBV6-5; D not resolved. The CDR3 consists of 15 residues. Germline V gene lookup returns CDR1 MNHEY and CDR2 SVGAGI. The ends were cut back, 6 bases at V and 0 bases at J, with 12 bases in the middle. The CDR3: CASRPTRSSYNEQFF. In DNA form, the CDR3 reads TGTGCCAGCAGGCCAACAAGGAGCTCCTACAATGAGCAGTTCTTC.

CDR3 in amino acids: CASSVPLTYTDTQYF. In DNA, the CDR3 is TGTGCCAGCAGCGTCCCGTTGACTTACACAGATACGCAGTATTTT. The V and J genes are TRBV9 and TRBJ2-3, with no clear D. The CDR3 length is 15 residues. Trimming removed 2 bases at V and 2 bases at J, with 12 bases between. Per germline, CDR1 SGDLS and CDR2 YYNGEE. The whole variable domain, filled in from reference TRBV9 and TRBJ2-3, reads DSGVTQTPKHLITATGQRVTLRCSPRSGDLSVYWYQQSLDQGLQFLIQYYNGEERAKGNILERFSAQQFPDLHSELNLSSLELGDSALYFCASSVPLTYTDTQYFGPGTRLTVL.

In this sample, this clone turned up once. This rearrangement joins TRBV4-1 to TRBJ2-7; 13 bases match TRBD2. The CDR3 totals 15 residues. Germline V lookup: CDR1 MGHRA, CDR2 YSYEKL. V trimming: 2 bases; J trimming: 2 bases; junction bases outside the gene matches: 0. The chain's CDR3 is CASSQTSGRAYEQYF. The CDR3 bases are TGCGCCAGCAGCCAAACTAGCGGGAGGGCCTACGAGCAGTACTTC.

For this clone: The junction does not match germline at one end; this may be a read error. The chain couples TRBV2 to TRBJ1-1, with D possibly matching TRBD1 (6 bases). Per germline, CDR1 SNHLY and CDR2 FYNNEI. The CDR3 extends over 15 amino acids. The CDR3 reads CTSSVQGGVNTEAFF. The CDR3 coding sequence is TGTACCAGCAGTGTTCAAGGGGGAGTGAACACTGAAGCTTTCTTT.

The chain carries TRBV3-1 (or the pseudogene TRBV3-2) and TRBJ2-7, with 9 bases matching TRBD2. Germline CDR1 LGHDT, CDR2 YNNKEL (reference sequence). The CDR3 sequence is 18 residues long. V trimming: 1 base; J trimming: 3 bases; junction bases outside the gene matches: 13. CDR3 region: CASSQGSSLSGSIYEQYF. The CDR3 bases are TGTGCCAGCAGCCAAGGGTCGTCTCTTAGCGGGAGTATCTACGAGCAGTACTTC.

The chain uses TRBV7-6 and TRBJ2-2; 16 nucleotides align to TRBD2. Trimming took 5 bases from V and 4 from J; bases not matched to a gene: 7. The length of the CDR3 is 18 residues. Germline V lookup: CDR1 SGHVS, CDR2 FNYEAQ. CDR3 nucleotides: TGTGCCAGCAGCCCGGGACTAGCGGGAGGGCCTGGCACCGGGGAGCTGTTTTTT. Protein product: CASSPGLAGGPGTGELFF.

This chain links TRBV4-1 with TRBJ1-5; D perhaps matches TRBD1 (5 bases). The V end was cut by 1 base, the J end by 5 bases, with 18 bases between. CDR3 length: 17 amino acids. In germline, CDR1 is MGHRA, CDR2 YSYEKL. The CDR3, as DNA: TGCGCCAGCAGCCAAGCAGTTCAGGGAGGGACGGATCAGCCCCAGCATTTT. Its protein product is CASSQAVQGGTDQPQHF.

The rearrangement links TRBV7-3 to TRBJ2-1, with 11 bases matching TRBD2. CDR1 is SGHTA, CDR2 FQGTGA, per germline. The CDR3 has 14 residues. V gave up 4 bases and J gave up 5 bases; unmatched junction bases: 1. The CDR3 spells CASSSLAGDNEQFF. The CDR3 region has the DNA TGTGCCAGCAGCTCACTAGCGGGAGACAATGAGCAGTTCTTC.

This rearrangement joins TRBV6-5 to TRBJ2-7; TRBD2 is a possible D gene (7 bases). This CDR3 is built from 14 residues. Trimming took 10 bases from V and 4 from J, leaving 20 bases between them. Germline CDR1 and CDR2: MNHEY and SVGAGI. The CDR3 sequence is CAIGRGQGSYEQYF. In DNA form, the CDR3 reads TGTGCCATAGGGAGGGGACAAGGGTCTTACGAGCAGTACTTC.